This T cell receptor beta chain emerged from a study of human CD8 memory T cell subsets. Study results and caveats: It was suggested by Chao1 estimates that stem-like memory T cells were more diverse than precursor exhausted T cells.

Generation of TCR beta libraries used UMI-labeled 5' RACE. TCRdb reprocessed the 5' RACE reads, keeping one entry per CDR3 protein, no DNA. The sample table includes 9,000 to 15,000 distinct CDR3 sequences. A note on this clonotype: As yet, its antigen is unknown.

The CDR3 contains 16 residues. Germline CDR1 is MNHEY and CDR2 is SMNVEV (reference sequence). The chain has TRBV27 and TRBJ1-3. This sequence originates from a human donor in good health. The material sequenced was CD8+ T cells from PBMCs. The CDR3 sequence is CASSSRQGLNGNTIYF.